One sample yielded the 13 T cell receptor beta chains listed below, sequenced in a study of tumor-infiltrating lymphocytes in primary liver carcinoma. Co-extracting RNA and DNA was done with roughly 17-34 mg of unsorted bulk tissue as input. Production of TCR beta cDNA used 500 ng total RNA together with a constant-region primer. It was through three nested multiplex PCR rounds of slightly modified ARM-PCR that TCR beta libraries arose. The two initial PCR rounds, roughly 9 cycles each, used TRBV1-TRBV30 forward and C-beta reverse primers. One entry per CDR3 protein, called by TCRdb with MiXCR from the multiplex PCR reads. The repertoire includes roughly 100,000 distinct CDR3 sequences, around 83% of them detected once, and about 20% sits in the top ten. Sequencing was performed on liver tumor tissue from sampling region 3. Documented subset: tumor region T3, left-lateral pole. The source is a middle-aged man with primary liver carcinoma and hepatitis B virus infection.

Of note for this clonotype: At one end, the junction sequence differs from germline, possibly due to a read error. The chain combines TRBV29-1 with TRBJ1-5; weak D call: TRBD1 (6 bases). The assigned J gene may be wrong: the sequence end matches TRBJ2-3 better. This CDR3 comprises 13 residues. CDR1 is SQVTM, CDR2 ANQGSEA, per germline. In DNA, the CDR3 is TGCAACGTTGTCGGACAGATCAAACAGCCCCAGTATTTT. Amino acid sequence: CNVVGQIKQPQYF.

With regard to this clonotype: One end of the junction fails to match germline, which may point to a read error. V and J are TRBV6-1 and TRBJ2-2, with TRBD2 identical over 9 bases. Looked up from germline, CDR1 is MNHNS and CDR2 is SASEGT. The CDR3 covers 16 residues. The CDR3 sequence is CATSEIAGVSTGELFF. The CDR3 bases are TGTGCCACCAGTGAAATAGCGGGAGTGAGCACTGGGGAGCTGTTTTTT.

This clonotype was detected a few times. Likely a read error: the CDR3 ends without its conserved phenylalanine or tryptophan. The rearrangement joins TRBV4-3 to TRBJ1-6; a possible D gene is TRBD1 (5 bases). V lost 6 bases and J 7 bases, leaving 16 bases between the germline ends. Germline lookup yields CDR1 LGHNA and CDR2 YSLEER. The CDR3 contains 15 residues. The chain's CDR3 is CASSSGGWANSPLHL. CDR3 sequence (DNA): TGCGCCAGCAGTAGTGGGGGTTGGGCGAATTCACCCCTCCACTTA.

In the case of this clonotype: The germline gene is not matched at one end of the junction; a read error may be the cause. The chain is built from TRBV6-2 or TRBV6-3 and TRBJ2-7; unclear D gene. CDR3 length equals 13 residues. CDR1 is MNHEY, CDR2 SVGEGT, per germline. CDR3 DNA sequence: TGTGCCAACGGTTACGAGGTACCCTACGAGCAGTATTTC. As protein: CANGYEVPYEQYF.

This chain's CDR3 is CASRYTGGRAEAFF. The CDR3 nucleotides are TGTGCCAGCAGATATACAGGGGGGAGGGCTGAAGCTTTCTTT. This chain connects TRBV11-2 to TRBJ1-1, with 8 bases matching TRBD1. V was pared by 6 bases and J by 6 bases, with 9 bases of the junction left unmatched. The germline gives CDR1 SGHAT, CDR2 FQNNGV. CDR3 length: 14 amino acids.

The V call is TRBV11-1, the J call TRBJ2-7, with a tentative D call TRBD1 (6 bases). The CDR3 covers 13 residues. Deletions cut 9 bases from V and 9 bases from J, with 21 bases between. Germline values: CDR1 SGHAT, CDR2 FQDESV (reference sequence). CDR3 residues: CASRGKRSHGQYF. CDR3 DNA: TGTGCCAGTAGGGGGAAGCGATCCCACGGGCAGTACTTC.

This clonotype was seen a handful of times. The rearrangement links TRBV9 to TRBJ1-1; D is uncertain. From germline, CDR1 is SGDLS and CDR2 YYNGEE. This CDR3 has 14 amino acids. Trimming took off 0 bases at V and 7 bases at J, with 13 bases between the two ends. The CDR3 here is CASSVATDGSEAFF. CDR3 coding DNA: TGTGCCAGCAGCGTAGCTACCGACGGAAGTGAAGCTTTCTTT.

This chain connects TRBV6-2 or TRBV6-3 to TRBJ1-5; D might be TRBD1 (5 bases). Trimming stripped 5 bases from V and 5 bases from J, with 19 bases between. From germline, CDR1 is MNHEY and CDR2 SVGEGT. The length of the CDR3 is 16 residues. CDR3 sequence: CASSHTGQPVHQPQHF. CDR3 nucleotide sequence: TGTGCCAGCAGTCATACAGGCCAGCCAGTACATCAGCCCCAGCATTTT.

With respect to this clonotype: A junction boundary mismatches the germline segment, possibly from a read error. This chain's CDR3 is CASGQWVAGGPLGTDTQYF. DNA for the CDR3: TGTGCCAGCGGCCAATGGGTAGCGGGAGGGCCGCTTGGGACAGATACGCAGTATTTT. J is TRBJ2-3 and V is TRBV4-2; 11 bases line up with TRBD2. The CDR3 contains 19 residues. Germline V lookup: CDR1 LGHNA, CDR2 YNFKEQ.

Notes on this clonotype: In this CDR3 the conserved last residue, phenylalanine or tryptophan, is missing, so a read error is likely. The chain carries TRBV18 and TRBJ2-7; TRBD2 matches 7 bases. The CDR3 extends over 15 amino acids. Germline CDR1 and CDR2: KGHSH and LQKENI. With V trimmed by 3 bases and J by 4 bases, 9 bases remained unmatched. Written as DNA, the CDR3 is TGTGCCAGCTCACCTCCATTGTCTAGCGGTTACGAGCAGTACTTA. Residues: CASSPPLSSGYEQYL.

The chain couples TRBV12-3 or TRBV12-4 to TRBJ2-1; the match to TRBD2 covers 12 bases. The CDR3 totals 14 residues. The CDR3 nucleotides are TGTGCAAATATGACTAGCGGGAGATACAATGAGCAGTTCTTC. The encoded protein is CANMTSGRYNEQFF.

A note on this clonotype: The conserved phenylalanine or tryptophan normally closing the CDR3 is absent here, so this likely arose from a read error. V is TRBV29-1 and J is TRBJ2-7, with 7 positions matching TRBD2. The CDR3 covers 13 residues. V dropped 7 bases and J dropped 5; count of bases not matched to a gene: 11. Germline V gene lookup returns CDR1 SQVTM and CDR2 ANQGSEA. The CDR3 sequence: CSGGDYDLHEQYL. Written as DNA, the CDR3 is TGCAGCGGGGGGGACTATGATCTCCACGAGCAGTACTTA.

This chain uses TRBV6-5 with TRBJ2-1; 15 positions agree with TRBD2. This CDR3 has 17 amino acids. Trimming took 4 bases from V and 9 from J; bases not matched to a gene: 10. Germline CDR1 reads MNHEY; CDR2 reads SVGAGI. The CDR3 region is CASSCLPGLAGGGEQFF. The CDR3 DNA is TGTGCCAGCAGTTGCTTACCGGGACTAGCGGGAGGAGGTGAGCAGTTCTTC.